The present T cell receptor (beta chain) was sequenced within a study of shared clonotypes between healthy human individuals. The method was immunoSEQ multiplex PCR; TCRdb's version includes in-frame clones alone and lacks a portion of them. The sample carries around 430,000 clones, roughly 77% recorded once. The CDR3 is made up of 16 amino acids. Germline V gives CDR1 KGHSH, CDR2 LQKENI. The V segment lost 0 bases and the J segment 7 bases; nucleotides outside the gene matches: 9. The TCR originated in a woman between 35 and 50 years old in good health. Some clones in this sample may be carry-over from other donors' samples. This chain links TRBV18 with TRBJ2-4; TRBD2 matches 7 bases. Sequenced input: PBMCs. DNA of the CDR3: TGTGCCAGCTCACCACCTACCGACGGGGGAGGGAACATTCAGTACTTC. The encoded protein is CASSPPTDGGGNIQYF.